This T cell receptor (beta chain) appears in the sequencing data of a study of blood T cell repertoires in COVID-19. CDR1 is LGHNT, CDR2 FRNRAP, per germline. The CDR3 totals 16 residues. V was cut by 1 base and J by 1 base, with 11 bases left in between. TCRdb's copy holds only in-frame clones and misses some; the assay was immunoSEQ multiplex PCR. The data contain about 160,000 clones, 85% to 90% of them singletons. Sequences were obtained from PBMCs or T cells enriched from blood (not recorded which). This TCR derives from a woman aged 45 to 65 who had recovered from COVID-19. The chain joins TRBV12-5 to TRBJ1-3; the D gene is possibly TRBD1 (6 bases). The CDR3 sequence is CASGLGPGASGNTIYF. The CDR3 region has the DNA TGTGCTAGTGGTTTGGGCCCAGGGGCTTCTGGAAACACCATATATTTT. Full variable domain (remainder filled in from reference TRBV12-5 and TRBJ1-3): DARVTQTPRHKVTEMGQEVTMRCQPILGHNTVFWYRQTMMQGLELLAYFRNRAPLDDSGMPKDRFSAEMPDATLATLKIQPSEPRDSAVYFCASGLGPGASGNTIYFGEGSWLTVV.